The present T cell receptor (beta chain) was sequenced within a study of early T cells in non-severe SARS-CoV-2 infection. About the research overall: Whole-blood bulk RNA, unsorted, was sequenced, and chains were unpaired.

MiXCR, run by TCRdb on the 5' RACE reads, gives a single entry per CDR3 protein. This table holds 40,000 to 60,000 distinct CDR3 sequences, around 7.7% found once. This clonotype occurred many times. Germline-derived CDR1 and CDR2 are DFQATT and SNEGSKA (reference sequence). V was clipped by 0 bases and J by 5 bases, with 13 bases between them. The CDR3 contains 14 residues. The sample taken for sequencing was whole blood. This clonotype originated in an adult who was a healthcare worker with PCR-confirmed SARS-CoV-2 infection or an uninfected control (not recorded which). V and J are TRBV20-1 and TRBJ1-2; D unclear. DNA of the CDR3: TGCAGTGCTAGAGATATAAGGCAGAAGTATGGCTACACCTTC. This gives the protein CSARDIRQKYGYTF.